This TCR beta chain is drawn from a study of T cell responses to AZD1222 COVID-19 vaccine. Study overall: Second-dose recipients at about 4 or about 12 weeks were treated as one pooled group.

In germline, CDR1 is SGHRS, CDR2 YFSETQ. This CDR3 region has 16 residues. V shed 0 bases and J shed 6 bases, with 18 bases lying between them. Repertoires were generated with immunoSEQ multiplex PCR, while TCRdb's copy carries only in-frame clones and drops some. The repertoire holds 100,000 to 150,000 clones, with around 92% as singletons. This clonotype was sampled from an adult in good health. The sequencing used peripheral blood, collected on day 0 of AZD1222 vaccination. This chain joins TRBV5-1 and TRBJ1-1; TRBD1 might be the D (6 bases). The CDR3 DNA sequence: TGCGCCAGCAGCTTGGGCCCGGACAGTAGCGGGTCTGAAGCTTTCTTT. Translating gives CASSLGPDSSGSEAFF.